A single sample gave rise to the 17 T cell receptor beta chains below, sequenced in a study of tumor and adjacent non-tumor tissue in lung cancer. This sample's RNA came from whole unsorted tissue. TCRbeta libraries were built with three rounds of nested PCR, modified from ARM-PCR. TCRdb analysed the multiplex PCR reads with MiXCR anew, one entry per CDR3 protein. The sample has 200,000 to 250,000 distinct CDR3 sequences; 60% to 75% are singletons. Sequenced input: lung tumor tissue. The origin of the receptors is a man in his sixties with non-small cell lung cancer.

This clonotype has more than one count but fewer than ten. A read error may explain this, as a much larger clone is one base away. The CDR3 here is CSVGQGHYEQYF. For the CDR3, the DNA is TGCAGCGTGGGACAGGGCCACTACGAGCAGTACTTC. The rearrangement links TRBV29-1 to TRBJ2-7; 9 nucleotides agree with TRBD1. The CDR3 has 12 amino acids. Germline assignment: CDR1 SQVTM and CDR2 ANQGSEA. The V and J ends lost 6 bases and 3 bases, in that order; junction bases with no gene match: 3.

This sequence joins TRBV12-3 or TRBV12-4 and TRBJ2-5; weak D call: TRBD1 (5 bases). V was clipped by 7 bases and J by 5 bases, with 17 bases between them. This CDR3 is 14 amino acids long. CDR3 DNA sequence: TGTGCCAGCATCTCCCCCAGGGCTCAGGAGACCCAGTACTTC. This encodes CASISPRAQETQYF.

Only one count was recorded for this clonotype. An end of the junction differs from the germline gene, which may be a read error. The genes are TRBV28 and TRBJ2-3; TRBD1 agrees at 10 bases. The CDR3 length is 20 residues. Germline loops: CDR1 MDHEN, CDR2 SYDVKM. The CDR3 nucleotides read TGTGCCAGCAGTTTCCCGCCGGGACAGGGGAGGTTGGATAGCACAGGTACGCAGTATTTT. It is translated as CASSFPPGQGRLDSTGTQYF.

Points on this clonotype: Compared with germline, one end of the junction differs, possibly owing to a read error. The V call is TRBV7-8, the J call TRBJ2-2; maybe TRBD2 (6 bases). The CDR3 covers 13 residues. Per germline, CDR1 SGHVS and CDR2 FQNEAQ. The CDR3 DNA is TGTGCCAGCGGCTTCGGGGGTGGCGGGGAGCTGTTTTTT. Its translation: CASGFGGGGELFF.

For this clonotype: The CDR3 ends on some other residue instead of the conserved phenylalanine or tryptophan, so this is likely a read error. This sequence joins TRBV11-2 and TRBJ1-2; D is unresolved. Trimming removed 4 bases from V and 8 bases from J, with 14 bases in between. CDR1 is SGHAT, CDR2 FQNNGV, per germline. The CDR3 spans 13 residues. CDR3 coding DNA: TGTGCCAGCAGCTCCTTACTGATAGGGGGCTACACCCTC. Protein: CASSSLLIGGYTL.

This chain joins TRBV4-2 and TRBJ1-5; D is possibly TRBD1 (5 bases). V lost 0 bases and J 2 bases, leaving 14 bases between the germline ends. Germline CDR1 reads LGHNA; CDR2 reads YNFKEQ. The CDR3 is 17 amino acids. The CDR3 reads CASSQDPTGQGNQPQHF. The DNA of the CDR3 is TGTGCCAGCAGCCAAGATCCGACGGGGCAAGGCAATCAGCCCCAGCATTTT.

A remark on this clonotype: One end of the junction varies from germline; a read error may be responsible. V is TRBV20-1 and J is TRBJ2-3, with 7 bases aligning to TRBD2. The CDR3 length is 14 residues. CDR1 DFQATT and CDR2 SNEGSKA come from the germline V gene (reference sequence). CDR3 protein: CSAGGDYLTDTQYF. The DNA of the CDR3 is TGTAGTGCCGGAGGGGACTACCTCACAGATACGCAGTATTTT.

Concerning this clonotype: An end of the junction does not agree with germline; a read error may underlie this. This sequence joins TRBV6-1 and TRBJ1-5; D is undetermined. The CDR3 runs 13 residues. Germline loops: CDR1 MNHNS, CDR2 SASEGT. The CDR3 sequence: CGSSLLLCQPQHF. The CDR3 DNA reads as TGTGGCAGCAGCCTACTACTATGTCAGCCCCAGCATTTT.

In this sample, this clonotype turned up a few times. Written as DNA, the CDR3 is TGTGCCAGCAGTATACAAGGGGGCATTCTAAGCTGCACCTTC. This codes for CASSIQGGILSCTF. The J gene is TRBJ1-2, the V gene TRBV11-2, with TRBD1 identical over 7 bases. With V trimmed by 6 bases and J by 13 bases, 17 bases remained unmatched. There are 14 residues in the CDR3. Per the germline V gene, CDR1 is SGHAT and CDR2 is FQNNGV.

As to this clonotype: Since a much larger clone is just one base distant, this may be a read error. V usage is TRBV14 and J usage is TRBJ1-1; D ambiguous. Trimming left V 1 base short and J 12 bases short, with 15 bases between. Germline V CDR1 and CDR2: SGHDN, FVKESK. The CDR3 consists of 13 residues. CDR3 bases: TGTGCCAGCAGCCAAGCGGTGGTGGTAAGATCTTTCTTT. It codes for CASSQAVVVRSFF. The full variable domain, its missing parts supplied by reference TRBV14 and TRBJ1-1, is EAGVTQFPSHSVIEKGQTVTLRCDPISGHDNLYWYRRVMGKEIKFLLHFVKESKQDESGMPNNRFLAERTGGTYSTLKVQPAELEDSGVYFCASSQAVVVRSFFGQGTRLTVV.

On this clonotype: Sequence at one end of the junction differs from germline and may be a read error. The gene calls are TRBV12-3 or TRBV12-4 and TRBJ1-6, with D hard to call. CDR3 length: 16 residues. CDR3 region: CASTFGGSSYNSALHF. The CDR3 nucleotides read TGTGCCAGCACTTTCGGAGGCAGCTCCTATAATTCAGCCCTCCACTTT.

The chain couples TRBV28 to TRBJ2-7; D uncertain. CDR1 MDHEN and CDR2 SYDVKM come from the germline V gene. The CDR3 runs to 11 residues. In DNA, the CDR3 is TGTGTCAGTCAATGGGTGCACGAGCAGTACTTC. It translates to CVSQWVHEQYF.

Comments on this clonotype: A much more abundant neighbour one base away suggests this may be a read error. This sequence joins TRBV29-1 and TRBJ2-4; a possible D gene is TRBD2 (7 bases). Germline CDR1 reads SQVTM; CDR2 reads ANQGSEA. The CDR3 is made up of 13 amino acids. V was clipped by 4 bases and J by 5 bases, with 12 bases between them. CDR3 in amino acids: CSVVGAGENIQYF. DNA of the CDR3: TGCAGCGTTGTGGGGGCGGGGGAAAACATTCAGTACTTC.

With respect to this clonotype: A single base separates this from a much larger clone, so it may be a read error. The rearrangement uses TRBV20-1 and TRBJ1-5; TRBD1 agrees at 7 bases. The germline CDR1 and CDR2 sequences are DFQATT and SNEGSKA (reference sequence). The CDR3 has 14 amino acids. The CDR3 bases are TGCAATGCTAGTAAAGGACAGGGCAATCAGCCCCAGCATTTT. It encodes CNASKGQGNQPQHF.

On this clonotype itself: Germline is not matched at one junction end, which may reflect a read error. The V call is TRBV11-3, the J call TRBJ1-1; D call uncertain. This CDR3 region has 16 residues. From germline, CDR1 is SGHNT and CDR2 YENEEA. CDR3 nucleotide sequence: TGTGCCAGCAGCGGACGATCATTGACCGGTGACACTGAAGCTTTCTTC. Protein sequence: CASSGRSLTGDTEAFF.

Worth noting for this clonotype: At one end, the junction sequence differs from germline, possibly due to a read error. V usage is TRBV10-3 and J usage is TRBJ2-7; D might be TRBD1 or TRBD2, each matching 6 bases. This CDR3 has 13 residues. From germline, CDR1 is ENHRY and CDR2 SYGVKD. This CDR3 is CAISMRGAYEQYW. The CDR3 DNA is TGTGCCATCAGTATGAGGGGGGCCTACGAGCAGTACTGG.

This chain connects TRBV2 to TRBJ2-3, with unresolved D. The CDR3 length is 15 residues. Trimming stripped 2 bases from V and 0 bases from J, with 9 bases between. The germline V gene encodes CDR1 SNHLY and CDR2 FYNNEI. CDR3 bases: TGTGCCAGCAGTGAAAGGCCGTCAAGCACAGATACGCAGTATTTT. This sequence encodes CASSERPSSTDTQYF.